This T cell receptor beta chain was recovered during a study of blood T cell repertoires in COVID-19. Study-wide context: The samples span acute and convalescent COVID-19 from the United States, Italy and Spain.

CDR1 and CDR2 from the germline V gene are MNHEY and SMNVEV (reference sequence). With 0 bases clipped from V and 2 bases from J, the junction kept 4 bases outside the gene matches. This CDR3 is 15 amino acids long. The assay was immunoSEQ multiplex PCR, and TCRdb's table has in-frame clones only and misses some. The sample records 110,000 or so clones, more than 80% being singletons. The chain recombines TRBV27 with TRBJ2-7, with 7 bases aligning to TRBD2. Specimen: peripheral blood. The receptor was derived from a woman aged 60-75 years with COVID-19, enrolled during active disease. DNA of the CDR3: TGTGCCAGCAGTTTATCTGCGGGGGTGACCTACGAGCAGTACTTC. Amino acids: CASSLSAGVTYEQYF.